The clone carrying this T cell receptor beta chain showed up just once. What it binds is unknown. TCRdb's table, derived via immunoSEQ multiplex PCR, lists solely in-frame clones and lacks some. The sample includes about 130,000 clones, 89% of them seen just once. This record belongs to a study of cytomegalovirus exposure and HLA in healthy donors. CDR1 is LNHDA and CDR2 is SQIVND in the germline V gene (reference sequence). Unmatched junction bases numbered 16, after V lost 8 bases and J lost 6 bases. CDR3 length: 16 amino acids. Findings and limits, study-wide: That first-cohort TCR clusters tended to co-occur in the roughly 110 validation repertoires was found in a later analysis. The dataset shows that most TCR sequences were rare, while some public TCRs occurred in many donors.

The sample was PBMCs. The gene calls are TRBV19 and TRBJ1-5, with 7 bases aligning to TRBD1. This TCR derives from a man aged 25-45 years in good health and CMV-seronegative. CDR3 residues: CASETGAGYFGQPQHF. The CDR3 DNA reads TGTGCCAGTGAAACAGGGGCGGGTTATTTCGGTCAGCCCCAGCATTTT. The variable domain in full, completed from reference TRBV19 and TRBJ1-5, reads DGGITQSPKYLFRKEGQNVTLSCEQNLNHDAMYWYRQDPGQGLRLIYYSQIVNDFQKGDIAEGYSVSREKKESFPLTVTSAQKNPTAFYLCASETGAGYFGQPQHFGDGTRLSIL.